This entry features one T cell receptor (beta chain) sequence. Time point reported: pre-treatment sample, taken before nivolumab and TIL therapy. Pleural nodules or supraclavicular lymph nodes made up most of the excised metastases sampled. The sample originates from a study of TIL therapy for anti-PD-1-resistant metastatic lung cancer. V was pared by 0 bases and J by 8 bases, with 9 bases of the junction left unmatched. Germline loops: CDR1 GTSNPN, CDR2 SVGIG (reference sequence). CDR3 length equals 15 residues. The immunoSEQ assay was v3. Repertoires were generated with immunoSEQ multiplex PCR, while TCRdb's copy carries only in-frame clones and drops some. The profile covers some 90,000 clones, with 50% to 70% appearing a single time and 10% to 11% taken by the ten largest.

The sample consisted of tumor tissue, taken at baseline. The TCR originated in a person aged 30 to 80 with non-small cell lung cancer. The chain is built from TRBV30 and TRBJ2-1, with 8 bases fitting TRBD2. The CDR3: CAWSVRASGWDEQFF. As DNA, the CDR3 is TGTGCCTGGAGTGTACGGGCTAGCGGGTGGGATGAGCAGTTCTTC.